This T cell receptor (beta chain) was identified in a study of blood T cells in healthy people across ages. Overall study results and limits: Age advanced and TCR beta diversity per million T cells fell, roughly linearly. In these data, TCR beta diversity tracked strongly with naive T cell percentage.

This clonotype came up a few times. Its antigen remains unknown. Germline V gene data show CDR1 as SQVTM and CDR2 as ANQGSEA. The V segment lost 0 bases and the J segment 0 bases; nucleotides outside the gene matches: 9. The CDR3 runs 18 residues. A sample-barcoded 5' primer and a J-beta primer mix were used in a second PCR of roughly 7 to 11 cycles. Via MiXCR, TCRdb re-called the 5' RACE reads, giving one row per CDR3 protein. The data contain 650,000 to 900,000 distinct CDR3 sequences, approximately 59% of them singletons. The authors extracted at least 6 micrograms of total RNA per sample. The sequence derives from a man aged 25 to 40 in good health. Sequencing was performed on blood. The chain employs TRBV29-1 and TRBJ2-5; 11 bases are a match to TRBD1. The CDR3 DNA reads as TGCAGCGTTGAAGATCGAAGGACAGGGGGCGGTTACCAAGAGACCCAGTACTTC. Protein product: CSVEDRRTGGGYQETQYF. Full variable domain (remainder filled in from reference TRBV29-1 and TRBJ2-5): SAVISQKPSRDICQRGTSLTIQCQVDSQVTMMFWYRQQPGQSLTLIATANQGSEATYESGFVIDKFPISRPNLTFSTLTVSNMSPEDSSIYLCSVEDRRTGGGYQETQYFGPGTRLLVL.